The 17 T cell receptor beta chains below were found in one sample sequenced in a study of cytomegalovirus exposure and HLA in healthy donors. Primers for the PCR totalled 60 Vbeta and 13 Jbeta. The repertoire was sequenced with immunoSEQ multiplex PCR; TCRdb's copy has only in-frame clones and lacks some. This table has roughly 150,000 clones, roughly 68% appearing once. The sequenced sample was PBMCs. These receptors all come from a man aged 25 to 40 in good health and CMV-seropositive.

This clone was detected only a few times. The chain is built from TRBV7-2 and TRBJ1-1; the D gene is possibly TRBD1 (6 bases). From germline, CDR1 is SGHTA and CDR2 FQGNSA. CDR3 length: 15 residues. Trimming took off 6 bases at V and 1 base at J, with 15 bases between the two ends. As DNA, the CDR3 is TGTGCCAGCAGTCGAACAAGGGACAAGAACACTGAAGCTTTCTTT. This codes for CASSRTRDKNTEAFF.

The CDR3 DNA is TGTGCCAGCAGGATGCAGGGGGTTGGGACCGGGGAGCTGTTTTTT. This codes for CASRMQGVGTGELFF. The V call is TRBV6-6, the J call TRBJ2-2, with 7 bases that match TRBD1. V was clipped by 6 bases and J by 5 bases; unmatched bases: 9. Germline CDR1 is MNHNY and CDR2 is SVGAGI (reference sequence). The CDR3 sequence is 15 residues long.

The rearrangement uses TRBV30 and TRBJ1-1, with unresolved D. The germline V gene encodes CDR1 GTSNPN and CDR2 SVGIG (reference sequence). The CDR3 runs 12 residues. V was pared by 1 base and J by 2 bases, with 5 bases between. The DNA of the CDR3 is TGTGCCTGGAGTGCGAGCAACACTGAAGCTTTCTTT. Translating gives CAWSASNTEAFF.

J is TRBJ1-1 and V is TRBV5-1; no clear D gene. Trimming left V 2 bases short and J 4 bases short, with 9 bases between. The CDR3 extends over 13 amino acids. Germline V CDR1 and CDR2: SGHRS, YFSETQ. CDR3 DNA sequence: TGCGCCAGCAGCTTTCTGGGAGTCACTGAAGCTTTCTTT. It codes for CASSFLGVTEAFF.

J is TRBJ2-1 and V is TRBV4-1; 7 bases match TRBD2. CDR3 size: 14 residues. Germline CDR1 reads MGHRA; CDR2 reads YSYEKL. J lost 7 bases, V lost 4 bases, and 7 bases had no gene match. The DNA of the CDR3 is TGCGCCAGCAGCCGGGCGGGAGAGAGGAATGAGCAGTTCTTC. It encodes CASSRAGERNEQFF.

DNA for the CDR3: TGTGCCAGCAGCTTGGGTAGCGGGAGGGCCGGAGAGCAGTACTTC. Residues: CASSLGSGRAGEQYF. The chain has TRBV5-4 and TRBJ2-5; 11 nucleotides match TRBD2. The J segment lost 11 bases and the V segment lost 0 bases, leaving 9 bases of the junction unmatched. The CDR3 is made up of 15 amino acids. Looked up from germline, CDR1 is SGHNT and CDR2 is YYREEE (reference sequence).

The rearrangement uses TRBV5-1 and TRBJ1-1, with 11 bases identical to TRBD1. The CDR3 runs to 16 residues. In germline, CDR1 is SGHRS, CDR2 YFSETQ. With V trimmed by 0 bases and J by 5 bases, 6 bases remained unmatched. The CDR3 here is CASSLVAGQGATEAFF. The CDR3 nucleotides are TGCGCCAGCAGCTTGGTTGCAGGACAGGGGGCGACTGAAGCTTTCTTT.

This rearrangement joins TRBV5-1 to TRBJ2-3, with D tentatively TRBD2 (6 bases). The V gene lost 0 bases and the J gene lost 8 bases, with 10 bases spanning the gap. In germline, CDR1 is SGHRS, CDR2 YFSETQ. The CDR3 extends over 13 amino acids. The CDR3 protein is CASSLEVGGTQYF. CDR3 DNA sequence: TGCGCCAGCAGCTTGGAGGTGGGGGGTACGCAGTATTTT.

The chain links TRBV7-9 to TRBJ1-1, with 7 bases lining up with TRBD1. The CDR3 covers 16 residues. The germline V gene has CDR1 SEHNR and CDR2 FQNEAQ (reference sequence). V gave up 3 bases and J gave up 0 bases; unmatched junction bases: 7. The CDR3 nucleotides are TGTGCCAGCAGCTTTACTAAGACAGGGATGAACACTGAAGCTTTCTTT. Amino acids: CASSFTKTGMNTEAFF.

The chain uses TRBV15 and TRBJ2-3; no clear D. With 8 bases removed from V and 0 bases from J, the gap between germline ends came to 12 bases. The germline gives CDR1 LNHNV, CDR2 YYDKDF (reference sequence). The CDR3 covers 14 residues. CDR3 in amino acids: CATAADSSTDTQYF. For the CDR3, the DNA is TGTGCCACCGCGGCCGATTCTAGCACAGATACGCAGTATTTT.

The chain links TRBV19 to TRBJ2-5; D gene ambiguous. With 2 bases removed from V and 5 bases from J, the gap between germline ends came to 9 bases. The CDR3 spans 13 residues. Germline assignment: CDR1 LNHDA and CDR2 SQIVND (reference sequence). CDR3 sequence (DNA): TGTGCCAGTAGTATAACCCCACAGGAGACCCAGTACTTC. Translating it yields CASSITPQETQYF.

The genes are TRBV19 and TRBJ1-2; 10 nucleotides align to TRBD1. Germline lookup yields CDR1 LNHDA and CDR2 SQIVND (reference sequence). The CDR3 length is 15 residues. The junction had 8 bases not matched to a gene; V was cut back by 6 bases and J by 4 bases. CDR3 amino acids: CASRKPGQGSYGYTF. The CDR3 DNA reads TGTGCCAGTAGAAAACCGGGACAGGGGTCCTATGGCTACACCTTC.

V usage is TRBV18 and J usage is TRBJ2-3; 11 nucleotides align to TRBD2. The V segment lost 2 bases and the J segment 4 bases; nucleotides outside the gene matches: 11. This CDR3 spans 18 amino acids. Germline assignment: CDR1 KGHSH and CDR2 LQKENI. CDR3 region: CASSPNPFSGRASDTQYF. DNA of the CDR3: TGTGCCAGCTCACCAAACCCCTTTAGCGGGAGGGCATCAGATACGCAGTATTTT. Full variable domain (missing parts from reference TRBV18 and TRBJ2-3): NAGVMQNPRHLVRRRGQEARLRCSPMKGHSHVYWYRQLPEEGLKFMVYLQKENIIDESGMPKERFSAEFPKEGPSILRIQQVVRGDSAAYFCASSPNPFSGRASDTQYFGPGTRLTVL.

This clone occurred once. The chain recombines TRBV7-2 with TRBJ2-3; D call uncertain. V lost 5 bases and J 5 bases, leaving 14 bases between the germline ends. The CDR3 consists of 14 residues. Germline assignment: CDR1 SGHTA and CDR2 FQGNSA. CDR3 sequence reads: CASSRPNRGDTQYF. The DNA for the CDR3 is TGTGCCAGCAGCCGACCGAATAGAGGAGATACGCAGTATTTT.

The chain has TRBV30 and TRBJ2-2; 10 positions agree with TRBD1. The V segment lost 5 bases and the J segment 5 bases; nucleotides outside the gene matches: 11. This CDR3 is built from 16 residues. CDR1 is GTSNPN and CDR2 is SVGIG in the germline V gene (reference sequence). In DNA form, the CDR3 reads TGTGCCTGGTTCGGGGAGGGACAGGGGACTACCGGGGAGCTGTTTTTT. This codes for CAWFGEGQGTTGELFF.

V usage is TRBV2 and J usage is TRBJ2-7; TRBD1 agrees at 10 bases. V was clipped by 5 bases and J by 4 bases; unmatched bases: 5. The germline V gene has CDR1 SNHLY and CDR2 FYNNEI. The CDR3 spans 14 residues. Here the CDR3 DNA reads TGTGCCAGCAGTCTGGGACAGGGGTGGTACGAGCAGTACTTC. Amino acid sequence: CASSLGQGWYEQYF.

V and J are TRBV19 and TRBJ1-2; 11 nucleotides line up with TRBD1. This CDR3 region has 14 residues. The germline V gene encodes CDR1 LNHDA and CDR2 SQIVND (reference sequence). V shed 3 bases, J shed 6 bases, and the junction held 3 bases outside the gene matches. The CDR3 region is CASSMRTGGDGYTF. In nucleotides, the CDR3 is TGTGCCAGTAGTATGAGGACAGGGGGCGATGGCTACACCTTC.